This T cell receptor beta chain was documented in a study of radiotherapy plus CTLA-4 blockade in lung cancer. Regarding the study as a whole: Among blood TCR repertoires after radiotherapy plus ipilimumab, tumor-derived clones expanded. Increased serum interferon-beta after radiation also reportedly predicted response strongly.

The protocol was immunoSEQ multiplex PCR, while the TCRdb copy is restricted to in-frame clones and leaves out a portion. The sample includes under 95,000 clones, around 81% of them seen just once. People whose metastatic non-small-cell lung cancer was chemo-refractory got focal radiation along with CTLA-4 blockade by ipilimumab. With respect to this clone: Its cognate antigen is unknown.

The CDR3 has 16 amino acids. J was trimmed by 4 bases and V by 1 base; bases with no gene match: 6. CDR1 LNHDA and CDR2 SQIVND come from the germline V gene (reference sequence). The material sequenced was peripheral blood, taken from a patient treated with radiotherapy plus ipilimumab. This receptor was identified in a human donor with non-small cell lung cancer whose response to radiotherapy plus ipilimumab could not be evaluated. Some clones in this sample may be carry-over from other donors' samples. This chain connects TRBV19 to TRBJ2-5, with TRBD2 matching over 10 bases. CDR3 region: CASSIANSGGRETQYF. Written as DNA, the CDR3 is TGTGCCAGTAGTATAGCGAATAGCGGGGGGAGAGAGACCCAGTACTTC. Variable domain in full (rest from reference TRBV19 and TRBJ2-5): DGGITQSPKYLFRKEGQNVTLSCEQNLNHDAMYWYRQDPGQGLRLIYYSQIVNDFQKGDIAEGYSVSREKKESFPLTVTSAQKNPTAFYLCASSIANSGGRETQYFGPGTRLLVL.